This passage covers 31 T cell receptor beta chains from one sample sequenced in a study of Ad26.COV2.S vaccination and SARS-CoV-2 variants. Treatment reported: some 19 received Ad26.COV2.S at low or high dose, single or two shots; several received placebo; per-sample allocation not given. Sampling was done on day 63 after the first vaccine or placebo injection. Assay: immunoSEQ multiplex PCR; the TCRdb copy retains only in-frame clones and omits some. Among 500,000 or so clones listed, around nine tenths were seen once. Sequences were derived from peripheral blood, sampled in a trial of Ad26.COV2.S vaccine versus placebo. The receptors were gathered from a person between 18 and 59 years old who received the Ad26.COV2.S COVID-19 vaccine or a placebo.

The CDR3 region is CSVVEGAVGEQYF. The DNA of the CDR3 is TGCAGCGTTGTGGAGGGAGCGGTTGGCGAGCAGTACTTC. The chain recombines TRBV29-1 with TRBJ2-7; a possible D gene is TRBD2 (6 bases). This CDR3 has 13 amino acids. Trimming stripped 4 bases from V and 6 bases from J, with 16 bases between. Germline V CDR1 and CDR2: SQVTM, ANQGSEA.

This chain links TRBV30 with TRBJ1-2, with D unresolved. CDR1 and CDR2 from the germline V gene are GTSNPN and SVGIG (reference sequence). This CDR3 region has 10 residues. Trimming pared 7 bases from V and 2 bases from J, leaving 5 bases between. The CDR3, as DNA: TGTGCCTACCGCAACTATGGCTACACCTTC. Translated, it gives CAYRNYGYTF.

The gene calls are TRBV11-2 and TRBJ1-1; maybe TRBD1 (5 bases). With 1 base removed from V and 1 base from J, the gap between germline ends came to 7 bases. Germline lookup yields CDR1 SGHAT and CDR2 FQNNGV. The CDR3 runs to 14 residues. The CDR3: CASSLAGANTEAFF. The CDR3 DNA sequence: TGTGCCAGCAGCTTAGCTGGGGCGAACACTGAAGCTTTCTTT.

J is TRBJ1-6 and V is TRBV5-6; possible D gene TRBD1, 5 bases. This CDR3 is 17 amino acids long. From germline, CDR1 is SGHDT and CDR2 YYEEEE. Trimming took off 4 bases at V and 8 bases at J, with 22 bases between the two ends. The CDR3 DNA follows: TGTGCCAGCAGCCAGTTACAGGTCGGGTGGAAGGATTCACCCCTCCACTTT. This sequence encodes CASSQLQVGWKDSPLHF.

The genes are TRBV6-2 or TRBV6-3 and TRBJ2-7; 7 bases fit TRBD2. The trim removed 2 bases at V and 4 bases at J, leaving 14 bases unmatched. The germline V gene has CDR1 MNHEY and CDR2 SVGEGT. The CDR3 contains 17 residues. CDR3 nucleotides: TGTGCCAGCAGTTACCAGTCCGGATCCGGGGAGGGATACGAGCAGTACTTC. Its protein product is CASSYQSGSGEGYEQYF.

The rearrangement links TRBV20-1 to TRBJ2-5; 9 bases are shared with TRBD2. Germline V gives CDR1 DFQATT, CDR2 SNEGSKA (reference sequence). This CDR3 has 13 residues. V trimming: 3 bases; J trimming: 5 bases; junction bases outside the gene matches: 4. DNA for the CDR3: TGCAGTGCTAGTGGCGGGAGGGCTGAGACCCAGTACTTC. Its translation: CSASGGRAETQYF.

CDR3 in amino acids: CASSLASGSGANVLTF. In DNA form, the CDR3 reads TGTGCCAGCAGCTTAGCCTCCGGGTCCGGGGCCAACGTCCTGACTTTC. The J gene is TRBJ2-6, the V gene TRBV11-3; no reliable D call. Germline V gene lookup returns CDR1 SGHNT and CDR2 YENEEA. The CDR3 covers 16 residues. V lost 1 base and J 4 bases, leaving 11 bases between the germline ends.

The CDR3, as DNA: TGTGCCAGCAGCCCCGGACAGGTTAATGAAAAACTGTTTTTT. Protein sequence: CASSPGQVNEKLFF. The chain is built from TRBV5-4 and TRBJ1-4; TRBD1 matches 7 bases. The germline V gene encodes CDR1 SGHNT and CDR2 YYREEE (reference sequence). The CDR3 has 14 residues. V was pared by 4 bases and J by 4 bases, with 4 bases of the junction left unmatched.

The chain couples TRBV28 to TRBJ1-1; unclear D gene. Deletions cut 6 bases from V and 1 base from J, with 15 bases between. Germline CDR1 MDHEN, CDR2 SYDVKM. This CDR3 is built from 15 residues. The CDR3 spells CASRRTGPANTEAFF. CDR3 DNA sequence: TGTGCCAGCAGGAGAACCGGGCCCGCGAACACTGAAGCTTTCTTT.

This chain joins TRBV10-3 and TRBJ2-3, with D hard to call. V lost 11 bases, J lost 6 bases, and 12 bases lay in between. Germline lookup yields CDR1 ENHRY and CDR2 SYGVKD. The length of the CDR3 is 11 residues. The CDR3 loop is CAPRSVDTQYF. Written as DNA, the CDR3 is TGTGCCCCGCGGTCGGTGGATACGCAGTATTTT.

The chain has TRBV28 and TRBJ2-1; unclear D gene. CDR1 is MDHEN, CDR2 SYDVKM, per germline. CDR3 length: 14 amino acids. Between the trimmed V and J ends, which lost 8 bases and 0 bases, there was a span of 11 bases. CDR3 bases: TGTGCCAGCGACCGCTCGAGCTCCTACAATGAGCAGTTCTTC. It codes for CASDRSSSYNEQFF.

V gene TRBV7-2 combines with J gene TRBJ1-3; no firm D call. The CDR3 spans 14 residues. From germline, CDR1 is SGHTA and CDR2 FQGNSA. Trimming removed 0 bases from V and 4 bases from J, with 7 bases in between. The CDR3 loop is CASSLAVGGNTIYF. The DNA for the CDR3 is TGTGCCAGCAGCTTAGCTGTAGGCGGAAACACCATATATTTT.

The rearrangement links TRBV3-1 (or the pseudogene TRBV3-2) to TRBJ2-1, with a possible D match to TRBD1 (5 bases). CDR1 LGHDT and CDR2 YNNKEL come from the germline V gene (reference sequence). V lost 2 bases and J lost 8, with 10 bases in between. The CDR3 covers 13 residues. This chain's CDR3 is CASSQRQFYEQFF. CDR3 nucleotide sequence: TGTGCCAGCAGCCAACGACAGTTCTATGAGCAGTTCTTC.

This clone was detected only once. The chain uses TRBV29-1 and TRBJ2-7; either TRBD1 or TRBD2 may fit D (5 bases each). CDR1 SQVTM and CDR2 ANQGSEA come from the germline V gene. This CDR3 is 12 amino acids long. V lost 4 bases and J lost 5, with 12 bases in between. As DNA, the CDR3 is TGCAGCGTTGGAGGGGCGGTGGACGAGCAGTACTTC. It encodes CSVGGAVDEQYF.

The rearrangement joins TRBV19 to TRBJ2-5; 9 bases line up with TRBD1. This CDR3 comprises 15 residues. Trimming took 5 bases from V and 5 from J; bases not matched to a gene: 9. Germline CDR1 LNHDA, CDR2 SQIVND (reference sequence). CDR3 DNA sequence: TGTGCCAGTAGTCCGGCGCGTGGACAGGGGGAGACCCAGTACTTC. It is translated as CASSPARGQGETQYF.

V usage is TRBV20-1 and J usage is TRBJ2-5; D unresolved. Trimming stripped 4 bases from V and 5 bases from J, with 8 bases between. Germline values: CDR1 DFQATT, CDR2 SNEGSKA (reference sequence). This CDR3 has 11 amino acids. CDR3 nucleotides: TGCAGTGCTATGTCCCGGGAGACCCAGTACTTC. Protein: CSAMSRETQYF.

The J gene is TRBJ2-1, the V gene TRBV6-5, with D tentatively TRBD1 (5 bases). With 0 bases removed from V and 6 bases from J, the gap between germline ends came to 9 bases. CDR1 is MNHEY, CDR2 SVGAGI, per germline. CDR3 length: 14 residues. The CDR3 loop is CASSYSWGRNEQFF. CDR3 coding DNA: TGTGCCAGCAGTTACTCTTGGGGCCGCAATGAGCAGTTCTTC.

The chain uses TRBV30 and TRBJ1-4; the D is unclear. Trimming left V 5 bases short and J 9 bases short, with 10 bases between. The CDR3 runs to 11 residues. In germline, CDR1 is GTSNPN, CDR2 SVGIG (reference sequence). The CDR3 bases are TGTGCCTGGGATACCGGGAAAAAACTGTTTTTT. Translated: CAWDTGKKLFF.

The chain recombines TRBV28 with TRBJ1-5; 11 nucleotides agree with TRBD1. The CDR3 is 13 residues long. The germline V gene has CDR1 MDHEN and CDR2 SYDVKM. J lost 7 bases, V lost 6 bases, and 2 bases had no gene match. The CDR3 DNA reads TGTGCCAGCAGAGGGACAGGGGGACAGCCCCAGCATTTT. Translating it yields CASRGTGGQPQHF.

The chain couples TRBV24-1 to TRBJ2-1, with 13 nucleotides matching TRBD2. Germline CDR1 is KGHDR and CDR2 is SFDVKD. This CDR3 is built from 16 residues. With V trimmed by 3 bases and J by 10 bases, 8 bases remained unmatched. CDR3 nucleotide sequence: TGTGCCACCAGTGATCCTGTCCCGGGACTAGCGGGAGAGCAGTTCTTC. This codes for CATSDPVPGLAGEQFF.

The J gene is TRBJ2-7, the V gene TRBV11-2, with 10 bases lining up with TRBD2. Germline CDR1 is SGHAT and CDR2 is FQNNGV. Trimming at V came to 5 bases and at J to 0 bases, leaving 16 bases not matched to a gene. This CDR3 has 19 residues. This chain's CDR3 is CASSGEPSGSSTLSYEQYF. The CDR3 nucleotides read TGTGCCAGCAGCGGGGAGCCTAGCGGGAGCTCTACGCTCTCCTACGAGCAGTACTTC.

V gene TRBV7-9 combines with J gene TRBJ2-7, with TRBD1 matching over 9 bases. CDR1 SEHNR and CDR2 FQNEAQ come from the germline V gene (reference sequence). Trimming at V came to 6 bases and at J to 4 bases, leaving 10 bases not matched to a gene. The CDR3 is made up of 15 amino acids. The CDR3 region is CASSSPGQGDYEQYF. The CDR3 coding sequence is TGTGCCAGCAGTTCCCCGGGACAGGGAGATTACGAGCAGTACTTC.

The gene calls are TRBV11-1 and TRBJ2-6; D ambiguous. CDR1 and CDR2 (germline): SGHAT, FQDESV (reference sequence). This CDR3 is 15 amino acids long. V was shortened by 2 bases and J by 4 bases, with 9 bases between the two germline ends. CDR3 in DNA: TGTGCCAGCAGCTTAACCGCCTCAGGGGCCAACGTCCTGACTTTC. Translation: CASSLTASGANVLTF.

V is TRBV11-3 and J is TRBJ1-1; D call uncertain. The germline gives CDR1 SGHNT, CDR2 YENEEA. CDR3 length: 13 residues. V dropped 5 bases and J dropped 0 bases, with 7 bases sitting between them. CDR3 loop: CASSVRLNTEAFF. DNA of the CDR3: TGTGCCAGCAGCGTCAGGTTGAACACTGAAGCTTTCTTT.

The V gene is TRBV9, the J gene TRBJ1-1, with D tentatively TRBD1 (6 bases). CDR3 length: 15 residues. V was trimmed by 0 bases and J by 4 bases, leaving 13 bases between them. The V gene's germline CDR1 is SGDLS and CDR2 YYNGEE. This chain's CDR3 is CASSVAGGAGTEAFF. In nucleotides, the CDR3 is TGTGCCAGCAGCGTAGCGGGGGGGGCGGGCACTGAAGCTTTCTTT.

The chain is built from TRBV11-1 and TRBJ2-5; no definite D call. CDR3 length: 14 residues. Germline V gene lookup returns CDR1 SGHAT and CDR2 FQDESV (reference sequence). V dropped 1 base and J dropped 2 bases, with 8 bases sitting between them. The CDR3 loop reads CASSLGRQQETQYF. DNA for the CDR3: TGTGCCAGCAGCTTAGGCAGGCAACAAGAGACCCAGTACTTC.

V usage is TRBV6-5 and J usage is TRBJ1-1; D ambiguous. Between the trimmed V and J ends, which lost 11 bases and 5 bases, there was a span of 18 bases. The germline gives CDR1 MNHEY, CDR2 SVGAGI. The CDR3 length is 13 residues. CDR3 sequence: CASGRGSGTEAFF. CDR3 DNA: TGTGCCTCAGGACGTGGCAGCGGGACTGAAGCTTTCTTT.

The chain has TRBV28 and TRBJ1-1, with a tentative D call TRBD1 (6 bases). The CDR3 sequence is 12 residues long. V lost 7 bases and J 7 bases, leaving 13 bases between the germline ends. The germline gives CDR1 MDHEN, CDR2 SYDVKM. The CDR3 DNA is TGTGCCAGCACCCTGGAAGGGGGTGAAGCTTTCTTT. Its protein product is CASTLEGGEAFF.

The gene calls are TRBV4-2 and TRBJ2-5; D possibly corresponds to TRBD2 (6 bases). This CDR3 is built from 15 residues. Per germline, CDR1 LGHNA and CDR2 YNFKEQ. Trimming left V 1 base short and J 2 bases short, with 11 bases between. This CDR3 reads CASSQGRAGQETQYF. CDR3 in DNA: TGTGCCAGCAGCCAAGGGAGGGCAGGGCAAGAGACCCAGTACTTC.

This chain joins TRBV19 and TRBJ1-1; D remains unclear. There are 14 residues in the CDR3. Trimming shortened V by 5 bases and J by 4 bases, and 14 bases separated the two germline ends. Germline lookup yields CDR1 LNHDA and CDR2 SQIVND (reference sequence). CDR3 sequence reads: CASSPSDRLTEAFF. CDR3 DNA sequence: TGTGCCAGTAGTCCAAGTGACCGTCTCACTGAAGCTTTCTTT.

This rearrangement joins TRBV7-9 to TRBJ2-2; 10 bases match TRBD2. The CDR3 is made up of 18 amino acids. With V trimmed by 4 bases and J by 5 bases, 13 bases remained unmatched. Germline V gene data show CDR1 as SEHNR and CDR2 as FQNEAQ (reference sequence). CDR3: CASSSPVLSGRGTGELFF. The CDR3 DNA sequence: TGTGCCAGCAGCTCCCCCGTCTTAAGCGGGAGGGGTACCGGGGAGCTGTTTTTT. Drawing the rest from reference TRBV7-9 and TRBJ2-2, the complete variable domain is DTGVSQNPRHKITKRGQNVTFRCDPISEHNRLYWYRQTLGQGPEFLTYFQNEAQLEKSRLLSDRFSAERPKGSFSTLEIQRTEQGDSAMYLCASSSPVLSGRGTGELFFGEGSRLTVL.